The T cell receptor beta chain under discussion was sequenced for a study of T cell responses to AZD1222 COVID-19 vaccine. Sequencing was performed with immunoSEQ multiplex PCR; in TCRdb, only in-frame clones are kept and a portion is missing. The sample consists of approximately 83,000 clones, 75% to 95% of them appearing once. Trimming cost V 5 bases and J 5 bases, with 12 bases left between them. The V gene's germline CDR1 is SNHLY and CDR2 FYNNEI. This CDR3 region has 14 residues. This specimen was peripheral blood, taken on day 0 of MenACWY control vaccination. The TCR sequence derives from an adult in good health. The genes are TRBV2 and TRBJ1-4, with D unclear. CDR3 in DNA: TGTGCCAGCAGTCGGGAGATGATAAATGAAAAACTGTTTTTT. Translation: CASSREMINEKLFF.